A single TCR beta chain is shown here with its context. Its antigen remains unidentified. The entry originates in a study of response to subunit inactivated influenza vaccine. Points from the study as a whole: Authors proposed each seasonal influenza vaccination draws in few new T cells.

The CDR3 is 15 residues long. Germline CDR1 reads MDHEN; CDR2 reads SYDVKM. V lost 5 bases to trimming and J lost 3 bases, with 17 bases between them. MiXCR, run by TCRdb on the RT-PCR reads, gives a single entry per CDR3 protein. The data contain roughly 700,000 distinct CDR3 sequences, around 14% of them seen just once; the ten biggest clones take up 5.5% to 7%. The gene calls are TRBV28 and TRBJ2-7; D is unclear. The sequencing used PBMCs from blood, collected 14 days before vaccination. The TCR comes from a man between 45 and 60 years old who received an inactivated influenza vaccine. In nucleotides, the CDR3 is TGTGCCAGCAGTCAACTAAGCGCACAATACTACGAGCAGTACTTC. Protein: CASSQLSAQYYEQYF.